The rows below give T cell receptor beta chains drawn from one sample of a study of blood T cell repertoires in COVID-19. Assay used: immunoSEQ multiplex PCR; TCRdb lists only in-frame clones, some missing. The data show about 130,000 clones, around three quarters seen once. Sequenced material: peripheral blood. Receptors were obtained from a man in his forties with active or convalescent COVID-19. The CDR3 runs from the conserved cysteine through the conserved F or W. Each record gives: J gene, clone size, V gene, D gene, CDR3 protein, CDR3 DNA. The D gene is left open where the match is weak. Clone size is not always given. Where it is, it says once, few, many or a class for expanded clones.

J: TRBJ1-2; size: NA; V: TRBV15; D: NA; CDR3: CATSRDRTPGYTF; DNA: TGTGCCACCAGCAGAGACCGGACACCCGGCTACACCTTC
J: TRBJ1-4; size: NA; V: TRBV10-1; D: NA; CDR3: CASSEQVLNEKLFF; DNA: TGCGCCAGCAGTGAACAGGTTCTTAATGAAAAACTGTTTTTT
J: TRBJ1-6; size: NA; V: TRBV3-1/TRBV3-2; D: TRBD1; CDR3: CASSARTGGGHSPLHF; DNA: TGTGCCAGCAGCGCACGGACAGGGGGGGGACATTCACCCCTCCACTTT
J: TRBJ2-3; size: NA; V: TRBV2; D: NA; CDR3: CASSAEQSTDTQYF; DNA: TGTGCCAGCAGTGCGGAACAGAGCACAGATACGCAGTATTTT
J: TRBJ1-2; size: NA; V: TRBV5-4; D: NA; CDR3: CASSSKEDGGYGYTF; DNA: TGTGCCAGCAGCTCGAAAGAGGACGGGGGCTATGGCTACACCTTC
J: TRBJ2-1; size: NA; V: TRBV19; D: TRBD1; CDR3: CASSAPGDRSRNEQFF; DNA: TGTGCCAGTAGCGCCCCAGGGGACAGGTCGAGGAATGAGCAGTTCTTC
J: TRBJ1-1; size: NA; V: TRBV14; D: NA; CDR3: CASSQGGSLAFF; DNA: TGTGCCAGCAGCCAAGGGGGCTCTCTAGCTTTCTTT
J: TRBJ2-2; size: NA; V: TRBV11-3; D: NA; CDR3: CASSWEGDTGELFF; DNA: TGTGCCAGCAGCTGGGAGGGGGACACCGGGGAGCTGTTTTTT
J: TRBJ2-5; size: NA; V: TRBV29-1; D: NA; CDR3: CSVAGHFAETQYF; DNA: TGCAGCGTTGCGGGACACTTTGCCGAGACCCAGTACTTC
J: TRBJ1-2; size: NA; V: TRBV19; D: NA; CDR3: CASSTPGGPYGYTF; DNA: TGTGCCAGTAGTACCCCGGGAGGCCCCTATGGCTACACCTTC
J: TRBJ2-2; size: NA; V: TRBV6-5; D: NA; CDR3: CASSYRQSTGELFF; DNA: TGTGCCAGCAGTTACCGACAAAGCACCGGGGAGCTGTTTTTT
J: TRBJ2-7; size: NA; V: TRBV4-3; D: NA; CDR3: CASSQDAGYEQYF; DNA: TGCGCCAGCAGCCAAGATGCGGGCTACGAGCAGTACTTC
J: TRBJ2-5; size: NA; V: TRBV6-1; D: TRBD2; CDR3: CASSERLAGLETQYF; DNA: TGTGCCAGCAGTGAAAGACTAGCGGGGTTAGAGACCCAGTACTTC
J: TRBJ1-2; size: few; V: TRBV30; D: TRBD1; CDR3: CAWLHPTLDRGALGYGYTF; DNA: TGTGCCTGGCTACATCCCACCCTGGACAGGGGTGCACTAGGCTATGGCTACACCTTC
J: TRBJ2-1; size: NA; V: TRBV25-1; D: NA; CDR3: CASSEGADYNEQFF; DNA: TGTGCCAGCAGTGAGGGGGCGGACTACAATGAGCAGTTCTTC
J: TRBJ2-2; size: NA; V: TRBV4-2; D: NA; CDR3: CASSQGVGGNTGELFF; DNA: TGTGCCAGCAGCCAAGGGGTGGGAGGGAACACCGGGGAGCTGTTTTTT
J: TRBJ1-4; size: NA; V: TRBV28; D: NA; CDR3: CASFGGRRAPNEKLFF; DNA: TGTGCCAGCTTCGGGGGGCGGAGGGCACCTAATGAAAAACTGTTTTTT
J: TRBJ2-5; size: once; V: TRBV7-2; D: NA; CDR3: CASSPSLIGRRETQYF; DNA: TGTGCCAGCAGCCCCTCCCTCATAGGAAGGAGGGAGACCCAGTACTTC
J: TRBJ2-7; size: once; V: TRBV7-9; D: TRBD1; CDR3: CASSFGTGYEQYF; DNA: TGTGCCAGCAGCTTCGGGACAGGCTACGAGCAGTACTTC
J: TRBJ1-6; size: NA; V: TRBV4-1; D: NA; CDR3: CASSQSGRGSYNSPLHF; DNA: TGCGCCAGCAGCCAAAGTGGCAGGGGTTCCTATAATTCACCCCTCCACTTT
J: TRBJ1-5; size: once; V: TRBV7-8; D: TRBD1; CDR3: CASSRLAMGTGGGGSNQPQHF; DNA: TGTGCCAGCAGCCGTCTCGCTATGGGGACAGGGGGAGGTGGGAGCAATCAGCCCCAGCATTTT
J: TRBJ1-3; size: NA; V: TRBV6-5; D: NA; CDR3: CASRGSSGNTIYF; DNA: TGTGCCAGCAGGGGTAGCTCGGGAAACACCATATATTTT
J: TRBJ2-7; size: NA; V: TRBV5-6; D: NA; CDR3: CASSRGSSYEQYF; DNA: TGTGCCAGCAGTCGCGGTTCGTCCTACGAGCAGTACTTC
J: TRBJ2-6; size: once; V: TRBV10-3; D: NA; CDR3: CASKFGDSGANVLTF; DNA: TGTGCCAGCAAATTCGGGGACTCTGGGGCCAACGTCCTGACTTTC
J: TRBJ1-5; size: NA; V: TRBV19; D: NA; CDR3: CASSWGGWNQPQHF; DNA: TGTGCCAGTAGCTGGGGGGGGTGGAATCAGCCCCAGCATTTT
J: TRBJ2-1; size: NA; V: TRBV5-1; D: NA; CDR3: CASSLVGSRSYNEQFF; DNA: TGCGCCAGCAGCTTGGTGGGCAGCCGCTCCTACAATGAGCAGTTCTTC
J: TRBJ1-1; size: NA; V: TRBV12-3/TRBV12-4; D: TRBD1; CDR3: CASSFGQGSEAFF; DNA: TGTGCCAGCAGTTTTGGACAGGGTTCTGAAGCTTTCTTT
J: TRBJ1-1; size: once; V: TRBV28; D: TRBD1; CDR3: CASSLQTGTSSRTEAFF; DNA: TGTGCCAGCAGTTTGCAGACAGGGACCTCCAGTAGGACTGAAGCTTTCTTT
J: TRBJ1-5; size: NA; V: TRBV28; D: NA; CDR3: CASSFSNQPQHF; DNA: TGTGCCAGCAGTTTTTCGAATCAGCCCCAGCATTTT
J: TRBJ2-5; size: NA; V: TRBV7-9; D: NA; CDR3: CASSFGRFQETQYF; DNA: TGTGCCAGCAGCTTTGGCAGGTTCCAAGAGACCCAGTACTTC
J: TRBJ2-2; size: once; V: TRBV28; D: NA; CDR3: CASSLSGQGNTGELFF; DNA: TGTGCCAGCAGTTTATCCGGGCAGGGTAACACCGGGGAGCTGTTTTTT
J: TRBJ1-4; size: NA; V: TRBV5-1; D: NA; CDR3: CASSFQDSNEKLFF; DNA: TGCGCCAGCAGCTTCCAGGACTCAAATGAAAAACTGTTTTTT
J: TRBJ1-5; size: NA; V: TRBV5-1; D: NA; CDR3: CASSPTGGLAGNQPQHF; DNA: TGCGCCAGCAGCCCGACGGGTGGACTGGCGGGGAATCAGCCCCAGCATTTT
J: TRBJ1-1; size: few; V: TRBV19; D: TRBD1; CDR3: CASSITGANTEAFF; DNA: TGTGCCAGTAGTATTACAGGGGCGAACACTGAAGCTTTCTTT
J: TRBJ1-1; size: NA; V: TRBV30; D: NA; CDR3: CAWSPKGGATEAFF; DNA: TGTGCCTGGAGCCCTAAAGGGGGGGCCACTGAAGCTTTCTTT
J: TRBJ2-2; size: NA; V: TRBV11-3; D: NA; CDR3: CASSRDSANTGELFF; DNA: TGTGCCAGCAGTCGGGACTCGGCGAACACCGGGGAGCTGTTTTTT
J: TRBJ2-3; size: NA; V: TRBV4-1; D: NA; CDR3: CASRLSESTDTQYF; DNA: TGCGCCAGCAGATTGTCGGAGAGCACAGATACGCAGTATTTT
J: TRBJ1-2; size: NA; V: TRBV7-2; D: NA; CDR3: CASSLYVAGGDGYTF; DNA: TGTGCCAGCAGCTTATACGTGGCCGGAGGGGATGGCTACACCTTC